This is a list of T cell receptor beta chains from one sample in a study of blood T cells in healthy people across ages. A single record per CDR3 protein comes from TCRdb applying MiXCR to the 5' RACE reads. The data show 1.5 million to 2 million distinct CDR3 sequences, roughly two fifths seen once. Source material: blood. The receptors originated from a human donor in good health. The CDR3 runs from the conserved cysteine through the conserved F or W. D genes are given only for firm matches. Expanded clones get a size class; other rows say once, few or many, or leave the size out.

CASSGLPSNQPQHF,TGTGCCAGCTCGGGACTCCCTAGCAATCAGCCCCAGCATTTT,.,.,TRBV2,TRBJ1-5
CASNNDGKLFF,TGTGCCAGCAACAACGACGGAAAACTGTTTTTT,.,few,TRBV7-9,TRBJ1-4
CASSQDRWRYNEQFF,TGCGCCAGCAGCCAAGATAGGTGGAGATACAATGAGCAGTTCTTC,.,.,TRBV4-3,TRBJ2-1
CASSLMDRVYTGELFF,TGTGCCAGCAGCTTAATGGACAGGGTTTACACCGGGGAGCTGTTTTTT,TRBD1,.,TRBV7-3,TRBJ2-2
CATSDSGQGKGETQYF,TGTGCCACCAGTGATTCTGGACAGGGCAAAGGAGAGACCCAGTACTTC,TRBD1,.,TRBV24-1,TRBJ2-5
CASVGAYEQYF,TGTGCCAGCGTGGGGGCCTACGAGCAGTACTTC,.,few,TRBV25-1,TRBJ2-7
CASSVVAGAWSTEAFF,TGTGCCAGCAGCGTAGTGGCGGGGGCTTGGAGCACTGAAGCTTTCTTT,.,.,TRBV9,TRBJ1-1
CASSLETPTGRNTRYF,TGCGCCAGCAGCTTGGAGACCCCGACGGGGAGAAACACCAGATATTTT,.,.,TRBV5-1,TRBJ1-3
CASSLGPGAPYEQYF,TGTGCCAGCAGCTTGGGGCCAGGGGCTCCCTACGAGCAGTACTTC,.,.,TRBV5-6,TRBJ2-7
CASSYLFGAAFF,TGTGCCAGCAGTTACCTCTTCGGGGCAGCTTTCTTT,.,.,TRBV6-2/TRBV6-3,TRBJ1-1
CASSPGTQSNQPQHF,TGCGCCAGCAGCCCGGGGACCCAGAGCAATCAGCCCCAGCATTTT,.,.,TRBV4-1,TRBJ1-5